This paragraph reports one T cell receptor beta chain. Its antigen is not known. This sample is drawn from a study of beta chain features in type 1 diabetes. Study outcomes and limitations: Type 1 diabetes patients had moderately but significantly shorter TCRB CDR3s in all four CD4+ subsets.

Since all of the isolated RNA was reverse transcribed, expressed TCRB transcripts were what got sequenced. Assay used: immunoSEQ multiplex PCR; TCRdb lists only in-frame clones, some missing. This sample has over 650,000 clones; over 12% occur once, and the top ten carry just under 0.04%. Trimming removed 1 base at V and 1 base at J, with 10 bases between. This CDR3 comprises 16 residues. In germline, CDR1 is MDHEN, CDR2 SYDVKM. This chain joins TRBV28 and TRBJ2-2; D tentatively reads TRBD1 or TRBD2 (5 bases each). The sample comprised naive CD4+ T cells from blood. The receptor's source is a man aged 18 to 35 with type 1 diabetes. The CDR3 is CASSLSQGRNTGELFF. The CDR3 DNA sequence: TGTGCCAGCAGTTTATCTCAGGGACGGAACACCGGGGAGCTGTTTTTT.